In its sample, the clone carrying this T cell receptor (beta chain) was seen once. The antigen is undetermined. The germline V and J ends were trimmed by 5 bases and 0 bases, with 8 bases remaining between them. The CDR3 runs to 15 residues. Germline V gene lookup returns CDR1 MNHEY and CDR2 SMNVEV (reference sequence). TCRdb's copy holds only in-frame clones and misses some; the assay was immunoSEQ multiplex PCR. The table lists around 50,000 clones, approximately 85% of them singletons. This record belongs to a study of PD-L1 blockade in urothelial cancer. Study-level background: Reported median T cell count for blood samples was 110,000 to 150,000.

Time point: peripheral blood 6 weeks after treatment start. Whole-study findings and limits: Clonality of blood TCR below the median before treatment predicted better survival.

This specimen was PBMCs, taken around atezolizumab (anti-PD-L1) treatment. This sequence joins TRBV27 and TRBJ2-6; D not certain. The clonotype was recovered from a man between 50 and 59 years old with urothelial cancer. CDR3 sequence (DNA): TGTGCCAGCAGTATTAGTACCTCTGGGGCCAACGTCCTGACTTTC. Protein: CASSISTSGANVLTF.